These T cell receptor beta chains were read from a single sample in a study of blood T cell repertoires in COVID-19. Profiled with immunoSEQ multiplex PCR; TCRdb holds only in-frame clones, not every one. Among about 120,000 clones listed, around 81% were seen once. Sequencing was performed on peripheral blood. The source is a man aged 65 to 85 with acute or convalescent COVID-19. Each CDR3 is given with its conserved first and last residue. Each record gives: clone size, V gene, J gene, CDR3 length, D gene, CDR3 protein, CDR3 DNA. D genes are given only for firm matches. A clone size is listed for some rows: how often the clone was seen (once, few, many), or a class if it is expanded.

>-|TRBV5-4|TRBJ2-7|16|-
CASSLPRGKNRYEQYF
TGTGCCAGCAGCTTACCCAGGGGCAAAAATAGGTACGAGCAGTACTTC
>once|TRBV21-1|TRBJ1-5|16|-
CASSILERQGLQPQHF
TGTGCCAGCAGTATCTTGGAGAGACAGGGGCTTCAGCCCCAGCATTTT
>-|TRBV29-1|TRBJ2-1|14|TRBD2
CSLRSGTSINEQFF
TGCAGCCTGCGGTCCGGGACTAGCATCAATGAGCAGTTCTTC
>-|TRBV19|TRBJ1-6|17|TRBD1
CASSGTGLFSYNSPLHF
TGTGCCAGTAGTGGGACAGGCCTCTTCTCCTATAATTCACCCCTCCACTTT
>-|TRBV10-3|TRBJ2-7|11|-
CAISDTYEQYF
TGTGCCATCAGTGACACCTACGAGCAGTACTTC
>-|TRBV7-8|TRBJ2-5|15|-
CASSTYRGQLETQYF
TGTGCCAGCAGCACCTATAGGGGTCAACTAGAGACCCAGTACTTC
>-|TRBV5-1|TRBJ1-4|14|-
CASSPFQAGEKLFF
TGCGCCAGCAGCCCTTTCCAGGCTGGGGAAAAACTGTTTTTT
>-|TRBV5-1|TRBJ1-1|13|TRBD1
CASRWTGSTEAFF
TGCGCCAGCAGATGGACAGGGAGCACTGAAGCTTTCTTT
>-|TRBV29-1|TRBJ1-5|13|-
CSVVLRVGQPQHF
TGCAGCGTTGTTCTCAGGGTGGGGCAGCCCCAGCATTTT
>-|TRBV4-3|TRBJ1-1|13|TRBD1
CASSHLRGTEAFF
TGCGCCAGCAGCCATCTCAGGGGGACTGAAGCTTTCTTT
>-|TRBV19|TRBJ1-4|15|-
CASSHFGQQNEKLFF
TGTGCCAGCAGCCATTTTGGACAGCAAAATGAAAAACTGTTTTTT
>-|TRBV25-1|TRBJ1-2|14|-
CASSEFASLGGYTF
TGTGCCAGCAGTGAATTCGCGTCCCTCGGGGGCTACACCTTC
>-|TRBV29-1|TRBJ1-3|15|-
CSVIGGPLSGNTIYF
TGCAGCGTTATCGGGGGGCCCCTCTCTGGAAACACCATATATTTT
>once|TRBV5-1|TRBJ2-7|13|TRBD1
CASNVGQGAEQYF
TGCGCCAGCAACGTGGGACAGGGAGCCGAGCAGTACTTC
>-|TRBV19|TRBJ1-2|12|-
CASSPRDYGYTF
TGTGCCAGTAGTCCCAGGGACTATGGCTACACCTTC
>-|TRBV5-1|TRBJ1-1|14|TRBD1
CASSPGGLGTEAFF
TGCGCCAGCAGCCCAGGGGGCCTGGGAACTGAAGCTTTCTTT
>-|TRBV6-5|TRBJ2-1|15|TRBD2
CASTLLAGAYNEQFF
TGTGCCAGCACCCTACTAGCGGGGGCCTACAATGAGCAGTTCTTC
>-|TRBV10-3|TRBJ1-5|15|-
CAISESGQGNQPQHF
TGTGCCATCAGTGAGTCCGGGCAGGGGAATCAGCCCCAGCATTTT
>-|TRBV5-1|TRBJ1-5|15|TRBD1
CASSLDGQGEQPQHF
TGCGCCAGCAGCTTGGATGGGCAGGGGGAACAGCCCCAGCATTTT
>-|TRBV6-5|TRBJ2-3|14|-
CASAYREGTDTQYF
TGTGCCAGCGCTTACAGGGAAGGGACAGATACGCAGTATTTT
>-|TRBV7-2|TRBJ1-2|15|TRBD1
CASSANRGANYGYTF
TGTGCCAGCAGCGCCAACAGGGGAGCTAACTATGGCTACACCTTC
>-|TRBV27|TRBJ2-1|16|-
CASSLFSGAGPSEQFF
TGTGCCAGCAGTTTATTTAGTGGGGCTGGTCCTTCTGAGCAGTTCTTC
>-|TRBV11-1|TRBJ2-7|15|TRBD1
CASSTQTGGPNEQYF
TGTGCCAGCAGCACCCAGACAGGGGGCCCCAACGAGCAGTACTTC
>-|TRBV4-3|TRBJ1-2|15|-
CASSQSGQSFYGYTF
TGCGCCAGCAGCCAAAGCGGACAGTCCTTCTATGGCTACACCTTC
>few|TRBV6-5|TRBJ2-1|15|TRBD2
CASSVAGADYNEQFF
TGTGCCAGCAGCGTAGCGGGGGCTGACTACAATGAGCAGTTCTTC
>-|TRBV24-1|TRBJ1-2|14|-
CATSPAGGGYGYTF
TGTGCCACCAGCCCCGCGGGAGGGGGCTATGGCTACACCTTC
>-|TRBV24-1|TRBJ2-2|18|TRBD1
CATSDFGQGRGNTGELFF
TGTGCCACCAGTGATTTTGGACAGGGAAGGGGGAACACCGGGGAGCTGTTTTTT
>-|TRBV5-1|TRBJ2-2|16|TRBD1
CASTRQGAPVTGELFF
TGCGCCAGCACCAGACAGGGGGCGCCGGTCACCGGGGAGCTGTTTTTT
>-|TRBV6-5|TRBJ2-2|13|-
CASRQGLTGELFF
TGTGCCAGCAGACAGGGCCTCACCGGGGAGCTGTTTTTT
>-|TRBV9|TRBJ1-1|15|-
CASSPRQAGNTEAFF
TGTGCCAGCAGCCCCCGCCAGGCGGGGAACACTGAAGCTTTCTTT
>few|TRBV7-3|TRBJ2-3|15|TRBD1
CASSSRGLTRDTQYF
TGTGCCAGCAGCTCCAGGGGGCTAACGAGGGATACGCAGTATTTT
>few|TRBV6-5|TRBJ1-4|13|-
CASATAINEKLFF
TGTGCCAGCGCTACCGCGATCAATGAAAAACTGTTTTTT
>few|TRBV4-3|TRBJ1-4|16|-
CASSQLRGARDEKLFF
TGCGCCAGCAGCCAGCTTCGGGGGGCAAGGGATGAAAAACTGTTTTTT
>-|TRBV28|TRBJ1-4|15|-
CASRLEDRHNEKLFF
TGTGCCAGCAGACTCGAGGACAGACATAATGAAAAACTGTTTTTT
>-|TRBV18|TRBJ1-5|16|TRBD1
CASSPPGQIGNQPQHF
TGTGCCAGCTCACCCCCGGGACAGATCGGTAATCAGCCCCAGCATTTT
>-|TRBV6-5|TRBJ1-2|15|-
CASSYSGGQVYGYTF
TGTGCCAGCAGTTACTCGGGTGGTCAGGTATATGGCTACACCTTC
>-|TRBV5-6|TRBJ2-7|15|-
CASSRGQRATYEQYF
TGTGCCAGCAGCCGCGGACAACGGGCCACCTACGAGCAGTACTTC